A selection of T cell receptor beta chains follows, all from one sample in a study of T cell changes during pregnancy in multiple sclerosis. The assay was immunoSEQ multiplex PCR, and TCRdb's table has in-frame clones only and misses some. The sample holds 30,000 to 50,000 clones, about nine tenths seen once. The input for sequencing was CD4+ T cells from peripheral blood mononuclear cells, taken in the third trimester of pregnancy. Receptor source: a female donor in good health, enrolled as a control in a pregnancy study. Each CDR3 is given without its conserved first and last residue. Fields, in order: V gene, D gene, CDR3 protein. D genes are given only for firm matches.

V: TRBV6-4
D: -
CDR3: ASILGGVDNEQF

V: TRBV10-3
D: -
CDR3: AISESIVGVKNEKLF

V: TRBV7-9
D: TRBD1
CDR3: ASSSPGQGAGANVLT

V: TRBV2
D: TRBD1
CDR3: ARTGSGGYT

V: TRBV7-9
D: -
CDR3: ASSSPEVGAEKLF

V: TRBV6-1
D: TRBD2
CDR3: ASSVPSGRKNVLT

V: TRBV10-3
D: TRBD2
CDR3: ATNLAGAEDTQY

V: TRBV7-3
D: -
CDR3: ASSLQGRGNTEAF

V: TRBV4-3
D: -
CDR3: ASSLKGTNEKLF

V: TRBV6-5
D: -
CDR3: ASRTSGSTDTQY

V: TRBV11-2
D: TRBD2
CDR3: ASSFGGGTNNEQF

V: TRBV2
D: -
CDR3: ASGARGGEKLF

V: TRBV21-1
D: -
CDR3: ASSNKKWDNRLTQETQY

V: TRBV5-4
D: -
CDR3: ATAAWGLSSTDTQY

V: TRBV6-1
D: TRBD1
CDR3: ASSERDSSYEQY

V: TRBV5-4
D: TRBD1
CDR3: ASSFRTGLNTEAF

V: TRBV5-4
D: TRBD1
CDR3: ASSIGTGLTGEQY

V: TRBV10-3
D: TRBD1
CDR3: ATYNPGQGVWGTEAF

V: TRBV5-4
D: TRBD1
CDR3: ASFLGGFGSYNEQF

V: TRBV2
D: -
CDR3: ASSEFRGGDEAF

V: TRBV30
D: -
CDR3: AWRGANYGYT

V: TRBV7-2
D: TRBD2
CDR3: ASSTPKGTSRPGELF

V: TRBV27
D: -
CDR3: ASSLSGQGYEQF

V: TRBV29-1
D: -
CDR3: SVEDILGLSKF

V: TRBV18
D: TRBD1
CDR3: ASSPGTGGVWGHTEAF

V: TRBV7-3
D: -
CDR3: ASSYAFGGEQY

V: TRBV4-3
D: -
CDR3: ASSQVLRGRWGKLF

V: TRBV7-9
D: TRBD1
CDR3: ASSKTGGLPGEQY

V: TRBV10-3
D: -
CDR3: AISPSQGGSEKLF

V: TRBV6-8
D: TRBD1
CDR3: ASSYEGAGANVLT

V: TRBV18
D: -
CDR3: ASSPDSSGNTIY

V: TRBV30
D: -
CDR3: AWSLRTVNQPQH

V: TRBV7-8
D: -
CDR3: ASSFSYEQY

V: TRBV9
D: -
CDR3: ASSLRQEDSPLH

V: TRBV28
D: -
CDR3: ASRVSLATDTQY

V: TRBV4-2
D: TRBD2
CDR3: ASSQEGTSAGETQY

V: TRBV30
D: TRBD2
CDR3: AWSLLAGGPEQY